Below, 10 T cell receptor beta chains from the same sample are listed, as sequenced in a study of blood T cell repertoires in COVID-19. TCRdb's table, derived via immunoSEQ multiplex PCR, lists solely in-frame clones and lacks some. The table shows approximately 260,000 clones, with 85% to 90% occurring only once. Specimen: peripheral blood. The receptors come from a woman in her thirties or forties with acute or convalescent COVID-19.

This clone was observed a handful of times. The rearrangement links TRBV5-4 to TRBJ2-7; 8 nucleotides align to TRBD1. The CDR3 is 13 amino acids. Per germline, CDR1 SGHNT and CDR2 YYREEE (reference sequence). The junction had 7 bases not matched to a gene; V was cut back by 5 bases and J by 6 bases. The DNA for the CDR3 is TGTGCCAGCAGTAGCTCGGGACAGGTCGAGCAGTACGTC. Amino acid sequence: CASSSSGQVEQYV.

The chain carries TRBV23-1 and TRBJ2-7; D is perhaps TRBD1 (5 bases). TRBV23-1 is known as an ORF, though its function is uncertain. The CDR3 covers 13 residues. V lost 0 bases and J lost 2, with 5 bases in between. CDR3 protein: CASSQSDTYEQYV. DNA for the CDR3: TGCGCCAGCAGTCAATCGGACACCTACGAGCAGTACGTC.

Only one count was recorded for this clone. J is TRBJ2-1 and V is TRBV5-1; tentatively, D is TRBD1 (5 bases). This CDR3 is 16 amino acids long. Germline CDR1 SGHRS, CDR2 YFSETQ. V lost 1 base and J 1 base, leaving 12 bases between the germline ends. The CDR3 DNA sequence: TGCGCCAGCAGCTTGTCCCTGGGGCTTTCCTACAATGAGCAGTTCTTC. It translates to CASSLSLGLSYNEQFF.

This chain's CDR3 is CASSPDRGSSYNSPLHF. The CDR3 DNA follows: TGTGCCAGCAGTCCCGACAGGGGGAGCTCCTATAATTCACCCCTCCACTTT. This chain joins TRBV27 and TRBJ1-6; 9 positions match TRBD1. The V segment lost 5 bases and the J segment 0 bases; nucleotides outside the gene matches: 5. The length of the CDR3 is 17 residues. Germline values: CDR1 MNHEY, CDR2 SMNVEV (reference sequence).

CDR3 in amino acids: CSVWTGEDYGYTF. The DNA for the CDR3 is TGCAGCGTATGGACAGGGGAGGACTATGGCTACACCTTC. The rearrangement uses TRBV29-1 and TRBJ1-2; 9 positions agree with TRBD1. The CDR3 extends over 13 amino acids. Trimming at V came to 6 bases and at J to 3 bases, leaving 5 bases not matched to a gene. Germline V gene lookup returns CDR1 SQVTM and CDR2 ANQGSEA.

This sequence joins TRBV11-2 and TRBJ1-5; perhaps TRBD1 as D (5 bases). Germline values: CDR1 SGHAT, CDR2 FQNNGV. Trimming shortened V by 5 bases and J by 9 bases, and 14 bases separated the two germline ends. The CDR3 sequence is 13 residues long. CDR3 protein: CASSPTAQLPQHF. The CDR3 DNA reads TGTGCCAGCAGCCCGACAGCGCAGTTGCCCCAGCATTTT.

This clone was counted only a few times. This chain links TRBV20-1 with TRBJ1-5; no definite D call. Germline CDR1 and CDR2: DFQATT and SNEGSKA (reference sequence). CDR3 length: 12 residues. Trimming removed 3 bases from V and 9 bases from J, with 12 bases in between. CDR3 amino acids: CSASLRAGPQHF. For the CDR3, the DNA is TGCAGTGCTAGTTTGCGGGCCGGGCCCCAGCATTTT.

The chain combines TRBV6-5 with TRBJ1-1; tentative D call: TRBD1 (6 bases). This CDR3 spans 14 amino acids. The germline V gene encodes CDR1 MNHEY and CDR2 SVGAGI. V lost 7 bases to trimming and J lost 4 bases, with 16 bases between them. The CDR3 spells CASMGTGLITEAFF. The DNA of the CDR3 is TGTGCCAGCATGGGAACAGGGCTTATCACTGAAGCTTTCTTT.

This chain links TRBV11-2 with TRBJ1-5, with 8 bases lining up with TRBD1. With 5 bases clipped from V and 3 bases from J, the junction kept 6 bases outside the gene matches. Per the germline V gene, CDR1 is SGHAT and CDR2 is FQNNGV. The CDR3 is 15 residues long. CDR3 loop: CASSPYRGDNQPQHF. The CDR3 DNA follows: TGTGCCAGCAGCCCCTACAGGGGGGACAATCAGCCCCAGCATTTT.

V usage is TRBV9 and J usage is TRBJ1-6; D is undetermined. This CDR3 has 14 amino acids. Germline V lookup: CDR1 SGDLS, CDR2 YYNGEE. V was shortened by 2 bases and J by 10 bases, with 13 bases between the two germline ends. This chain's CDR3 is CASSVDAGESPLHF. In nucleotides, the CDR3 is TGTGCCAGCAGCGTTGATGCGGGTGAGTCACCCCTCCACTTT.